This T cell receptor (beta chain) is from a study of CD8+ T cells in alopecia areata. Study information: At a dose of 5 to 10 mg twice daily, oral tofacitinib was given to treated patients.

About this clone: Antigen unknown.

The CDR3 is 10 amino acids. V was clipped by 5 bases and J by 5 bases, with 3 bases between them. Germline CDR1 SEHNR, CDR2 FQNEAQ (reference sequence). The sequencing template was cDNA reverse transcribed from extracted RNA. The method was immunoSEQ multiplex PCR; TCRdb's version includes in-frame clones alone and lacks a portion of them. This sample has about 270,000 clones, with 60% found just once. Stated treatment: oral pan-JAK inhibitor, 5-10 mg twice daily. PBMC-derived CD4+ and CD8+ T cells were sorted. General observations from the study: Resident alphabeta T cells of normal skin are also sequenced in scalp samples.

The V and J genes are TRBV7-9 and TRBJ2-5; D is ambiguous. Material: CD4+ T cells sorted from blood, obtained around week 54, from a patient treated with tofacitinib. The origin of this receptor is a human donor with alopecia areata. DNA for the CDR3: TGTGCCAGCAGCAGTGAGACCCAGTACTTC. Translating it yields CASSSETQYF. The full variable domain, its missing parts supplied by reference TRBV7-9 and TRBJ2-5, is DTGVSQNPRHKITKRGQNVTFRCDPISEHNRLYWYRQTLGQGPEFLTYFQNEAQLEKSRLLSDRFSAERPKGSFSTLEIQRTEQGDSAMYLCASSSETQYFGPGTRLLVL.